Following are 13 T cell receptor beta chains from one sample sequenced in a study of T cell responses to AZD1222 COVID-19 vaccine. Profiled with immunoSEQ multiplex PCR; TCRdb holds only in-frame clones, not every one. The sample lists 160,000 or so clones; under 95% were seen once. The sample in question was peripheral blood, obtained on day 0 of AZD1222 vaccination. These receptors were obtained from an adult in good health.

The V call is TRBV7-2, the J call TRBJ1-3; 7 bases align to TRBD1. With 6 bases clipped from V and 4 bases from J, the junction kept 6 bases outside the gene matches. Germline V gene sequence: CDR1 SGHTA, CDR2 FQGNSA. This CDR3 has 14 amino acids. The CDR3 protein is CASRPNRGGNTIYF. In DNA, the CDR3 is TGTGCCAGCAGACCAAACAGGGGAGGAAACACCATATATTTT.

The V and J genes are TRBV9 and TRBJ2-1; D possibly matches TRBD1 or TRBD2 (5 bases each). This CDR3 region has 17 residues. Per the germline V gene, CDR1 is SGDLS and CDR2 is YYNGEE. Trimming removed 0 bases from V and 4 bases from J, with 17 bases in between. The CDR3: CASSVDTGTLLYNEQFF. The CDR3 DNA reads as TGTGCCAGCAGCGTAGATACCGGGACCCTCCTGTACAATGAGCAGTTCTTC.

This chain connects TRBV29-1 to TRBJ1-2; maybe TRBD1 (5 bases). Germline values: CDR1 SQVTM, CDR2 ANQGSEA. V was pared by 4 bases and J by 1 base, with 13 bases between. This CDR3 has 14 amino acids. The CDR3 DNA reads TGCAGCGTTGCTCGGGGCACCATTAACTATGGCTACACCTTC. As protein: CSVARGTINYGYTF.

The V and J genes are TRBV5-1 and TRBJ2-1, with TRBD2 matching over 13 bases. J lost 12 bases, V lost 2 bases, and 11 bases had no gene match. The germline V gene encodes CDR1 SGHRS and CDR2 YFSETQ. CDR3 size: 16 residues. The CDR3 here is CASSLTSGREAIGQFF. In nucleotides, the CDR3 is TGCGCCAGCAGCTTAACTAGCGGGAGGGAGGCAATCGGGCAGTTCTTC.

The chain combines TRBV13 with TRBJ1-1, with D maybe TRBD1 (5 bases). CDR3 length: 15 amino acids. Germline lookup yields CDR1 PRHDT and CDR2 FYEKMQ (reference sequence). The germline V and J ends were trimmed by 6 bases and 0 bases, with 14 bases remaining between them. The CDR3 bases are TGTGCCAGCAGTAGCCCGACAGACTTGAACACTGAAGCTTTCTTT. This sequence encodes CASSSPTDLNTEAFF.

This clone was observed a few times. The V gene is TRBV18, the J gene TRBJ2-5; no clear D. The ends were cut back, 0 bases at V and 4 bases at J, with 3 bases in the middle. Germline V CDR1 and CDR2: KGHSH, LQKENI. This CDR3 contains 12 residues. CDR3 loop: CASSPPAETQYF. The CDR3 coding sequence is TGTGCCAGCTCACCACCCGCAGAGACCCAGTACTTC.

Concerning this clone: The sample holds other DNA sequences that translate to the same CDR3. This chain uses TRBV18 with TRBJ2-7, with TRBD2 matching over 11 bases. V was pared by 3 bases and J by 2 bases, with 3 bases of the junction left unmatched. CDR3 length equals 15 residues. Germline loops: CDR1 KGHSH, CDR2 LQKENI. CDR3 coding DNA: TGTGCCAGCTCACCTCTAGCGGGAGGAACCTACGAGCAGTACTTC. Encoded protein: CASSPLAGGTYEQYF.

CDR3: CASSDRPTGELFF. The CDR3 DNA sequence: TGTGCCAGCAGTGACCGACCGACCGGGGAGCTGTTTTTT. This chain links TRBV6-4 with TRBJ2-2; D not resolved. The CDR3 is 13 residues long. The germline V and J ends were trimmed by 2 bases and 5 bases, with 6 bases remaining between them. CDR1 and CDR2 from the germline V gene are MRHNA and SNTAGT.

This chain links TRBV6-6 with TRBJ1-4; D is uncertain. The germline V and J ends were trimmed by 1 base and 0 bases, with 9 bases remaining between them. The CDR3 has 16 residues. CDR1 is MNHNY, CDR2 SVGAGI, per germline (reference sequence). The CDR3 nucleotides are TGTGCCAGCAGTTACTTTGGGGAAGCAACTAATGAAAAACTGTTTTTT. This translates into CASSYFGEATNEKLFF.

The chain is built from TRBV28 and TRBJ2-7, with 10 bases that match TRBD1. Germline V lookup: CDR1 MDHEN, CDR2 SYDVKM. The trim removed 7 bases at V and 3 bases at J, leaving 6 bases unmatched. CDR3 length equals 14 residues. CDR3 loop: CASTYRDRGYEQYF. The CDR3 DNA reads as TGTGCCAGCACCTATCGGGACAGGGGCTACGAGCAGTACTTC.

The genes are TRBV7-2 and TRBJ1-3; D perhaps matches TRBD1 (5 bases). Germline V gene lookup returns CDR1 SGHTA and CDR2 FQGNSA. The CDR3 contains 13 residues. Trimming took 5 bases from V and 2 from J, leaving 7 bases between them. In nucleotides, the CDR3 is TGTGCCAGCAGCGGGACTGCTGGAAACACCATATATTTT. It specifies CASSGTAGNTIYF.

The rearrangement links TRBV7-9 to TRBJ2-3; D remains unclear. CDR3 length: 12 amino acids. Trimming shortened V by 5 bases and J by 5 bases, and 8 bases separated the two germline ends. Germline V gene data show CDR1 as SEHNR and CDR2 as FQNEAQ (reference sequence). The CDR3 is CASSPLGDTQYF. As DNA, the CDR3 is TGTGCCAGCAGCCCCTTGGGAGATACGCAGTATTTT.

J is TRBJ2-1 and V is TRBV5-1, with 9 bases lining up with TRBD2. This CDR3 region has 15 residues. Germline V gene sequence: CDR1 SGHRS, CDR2 YFSETQ. Unmatched junction bases numbered 9, after V lost 4 bases and J lost 7 bases. The CDR3 here is CASSAGASGINEQFF. The DNA of the CDR3 is TGCGCCAGCAGCGCGGGGGCTAGCGGGATTAATGAGCAGTTCTTC. Complete variable domain (other parts from reference TRBV5-1 and TRBJ2-1): KAGVTQTPRYLIKTRGQQVTLSCSPISGHRSVSWYQQTPGQGLQFLFEYFSETQRNKGNFPGRFSGRQFSNSRSEMNVSTLELGDSALYLCASSAGASGINEQFFGPGTRLTVL.